This TCR beta chain was sequenced for a study of blood T cells in healthy people across ages. Primed by a sample-barcoded 5' primer and a J-beta primer mix, a second PCR proceeded for about 7 to 11 cycles. Using its own MiXCR run on the 5' RACE reads, TCRdb lists one record per CDR3 protein. The sample lists around 1.7 million distinct CDR3 sequences, 28% seen once, with roughly 8.2% in the top ten. A minimum of 6 micrograms of total RNA was extracted per sample. Per the germline V gene, CDR1 is KGHSH and CDR2 is LQKENI. The CDR3 totals 17 residues. This TCR was recovered from a woman in her 30s in good health. What was sequenced was blood. V gene TRBV18 combines with J gene TRBJ2-5; 10 bases align to TRBD1. The end of the DNA is better explained by TRBJ2-7, so the J call may be wrong. The DNA of the CDR3 is TGTGCCAGCTCCACGCTTACGGGACAGGGGTTACTGAACGAGCAGTACTTC. Translation gives CASSTLTGQGLLNEQYF.